This T cell receptor beta chain was observed in a study of early T cells in non-severe SARS-CoV-2 infection. Study-level findings and limits: A preference for anti-spike CD8 responses marked VDJdb matching, which missed private and CD4 specificities.

CDR1 SGHVS and CDR2 FQNEAQ come from the germline V gene. The ends were cut back, 2 bases at V and 4 bases at J, with 17 bases in the middle. The CDR3 spans 17 residues. Attached unique molecular identifiers marked individual cDNA molecules. TCRdb reprocessed the 5' RACE reads with MiXCR, giving one entry per CDR3 protein. The table includes 90,000 to 100,000 distinct CDR3 sequences, around 13% detected once. This clonotype has ten or more counts. Its antigen remains unidentified. The rearrangement joins TRBV7-8 to TRBJ2-2, with a possible D match to TRBD1 (6 bases). What was sequenced was whole blood. The receptor was derived from an adult who was a healthcare worker with PCR-confirmed SARS-CoV-2 infection or an uninfected control (not recorded which). The CDR3 sequence is CASSLRAGAQSTGELFF. In DNA, the CDR3 is TGTGCCAGCAGCTTAAGGGCAGGGGCGCAAAGCACCGGGGAGCTGTTTTTT.